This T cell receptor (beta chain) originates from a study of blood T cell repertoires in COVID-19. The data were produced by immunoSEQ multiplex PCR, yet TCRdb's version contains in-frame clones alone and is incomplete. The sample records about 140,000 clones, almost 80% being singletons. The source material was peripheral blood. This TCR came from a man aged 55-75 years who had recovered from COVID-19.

The CDR3 region is CATSNWRLAGESDTQYF. The DNA for the CDR3 is TGTGCCACCAGCAACTGGCGTCTAGCGGGAGAAAGTGATACGCAGTATTTT. The V call is TRBV24-1, the J call TRBJ2-3, with 10 bases lining up with TRBD2. Germline CDR1 is KGHDR and CDR2 is SFDVKD. There are 17 residues in the CDR3. J gave up 6 bases and V 7 bases, and 15 bases lay outside the gene matches.